Each of the 3 T cell receptor beta chains below was sequenced from the same sample in a study of blood T cell repertoires in COVID-19. Here immunoSEQ multiplex PCR was the method, and the copy in TCRdb shows in-frame clones only, minus some. Of a few hundred thousand clones detected, more than 70% appear once; the ten largest clones hold 3.5% to 4.5%. Input material: PBMCs or T cells enriched from blood (not recorded which). These receptors were obtained from a man aged 25-45 years with acute COVID-19.

This chain uses TRBV10-2 with TRBJ2-7; 10 bases align to TRBD2. Trimming removed 3 bases from V and 4 bases from J; junction bases left unmatched: 3. This CDR3 spans 14 amino acids. Germline assignment: CDR1 WSHSY and CDR2 SAAADI. CDR3 sequence: CASSDSGGTYEQYF. CDR3 DNA sequence: TGCGCCAGCAGTGATAGCGGGGGGACTTACGAGCAGTACTTC.

The chain has TRBV18 and TRBJ1-5; no definite D call. There are 13 residues in the CDR3. The V and J ends lost 1 base and 5 bases respectively, with 6 bases between them. Looked up from germline, CDR1 is KGHSH and CDR2 is LQKENI. The CDR3 DNA follows: TGTGCCAGCTCACCACATCCCGATCAGCCCCAGCATTTT. Its translation: CASSPHPDQPQHF.

J is TRBJ2-1 and V is TRBV10-1; 15 bases line up with TRBD2. Unmatched junction bases numbered 3, after V lost 4 bases and J lost 8 bases. The CDR3 consists of 15 residues. Germline loops: CDR1 WNHNN, CDR2 SYGVQD (reference sequence). Here the CDR3 DNA reads TGCGCCAGCAGTGGGACTAGCGGGGGGGAAGATGAGCAGTTCTTC. It codes for CASSGTSGGEDEQFF.